These 25 T cell receptor beta chains were all obtained from the same sample, sequenced in a study of post-analysis software for immune sequencing data. Study findings and constraints: Controls showed lower frequencies than patients for 4 or 5 TRBV segments, and TRBV5-6, TRBV5-1 and TRBV20-1 were among these.

Every TCR beta cDNA library bore unique molecular identifiers. A single record per CDR3 protein comes from TCRdb applying MiXCR to the PCR reads. The repertoire holds a few hundred thousand distinct CDR3 sequences, with approximately 34% as singletons. Which antigens these TCRs recognize remains unknown. The sequencing sample was made of blood. These receptors originate from a girl aged 2-17 years with multiple sclerosis.

The rearrangement uses TRBV2 and TRBJ2-2; TRBD2 agrees at 9 bases. In germline, CDR1 is SNHLY, CDR2 FYNNEI. The CDR3 sequence is 15 residues long. J lost 4 bases, V lost 5 bases, and 5 bases had no gene match. Written as DNA, the CDR3 is TGTGCCAGCAGTATTAGCGGGGGACTCACCGGGGAGCTGTTTTTT. Residues: CASSISGGLTGELFF.

The V and J genes are TRBV6-5 and TRBJ2-7; D unclear. The end of the DNA is better explained by TRBJ2-5, so the J call may be wrong. Per the germline V gene, CDR1 is MNHEY and CDR2 is SVGAGI. This CDR3 is built from 16 residues. The CDR3 protein is CASSGLGGNGIGTQYF. The CDR3 bases are TGTGCCAGCAGCGGTCTTGGTGGAAACGGAATTGGGACCCAGTACTTC.

V gene TRBV5-1 combines with J gene TRBJ2-5; 7 positions agree with TRBD1. CDR3 size: 15 residues. Germline V gives CDR1 SGHRS, CDR2 YFSETQ. The V and J ends lost 1 base and 1 base, in that order; junction bases with no gene match: 4. CDR3 region: CASSLIGGPQETQYF. DNA of the CDR3: TGCGCCAGCAGCTTGATAGGGGGCCCCCAAGAGACCCAGTACTTC. Supplemented by reference TRBV5-1 and TRBJ2-5, the full variable domain reads KAGVTQTPRYLIKTRGQQVTLSCSPISGHRSVSWYQQTPGQGLQFLFEYFSETQRNKGNFPGRFSGRQFSNSRSEMNVSTLELGDSALYLCASSLIGGPQETQYFGPGTRLLVL.

This chain joins TRBV29-1 and TRBJ1-2, with D tentatively TRBD1 (6 bases). The CDR3 spans 13 residues. Germline CDR1 SQVTM, CDR2 ANQGSEA. V lost 3 bases and J 5 bases, leaving 13 bases between the germline ends. This chain's CDR3 is CSVDNRDLYGYTF. CDR3 DNA: TGCAGCGTTGATAACAGGGATTTGTATGGCTACACCTTC.

The V call is TRBV24-1, the J call TRBJ2-1, with 7 bases fitting TRBD2. J was trimmed by 2 bases and V by 4 bases; bases with no gene match: 4. Germline CDR1 KGHDR, CDR2 SFDVKD. The CDR3 is 15 amino acids. The CDR3 region is CATSDRDYAYNEQFF. CDR3 nucleotide sequence: TGTGCCACCAGTGACCGGGACTACGCCTACAATGAGCAGTTCTTC.

This chain links TRBV4-1 with TRBJ2-1; TRBD1 matches 12 bases. The CDR3 is 19 residues long. V gave up 3 bases and J gave up 1 base; unmatched junction bases: 10. Germline V CDR1 and CDR2: MGHRA, YSYEKL. The CDR3 DNA sequence: TGCGCCAGCAGCCAGGAACGGGACAGGGGGCCCCTATCCTACAATGAGCAGTTCTTC. Amino acids: CASSQERDRGPLSYNEQFF.

V and J are TRBV10-3 and TRBJ1-2; D uncertain. Germline assignment: CDR1 ENHRY and CDR2 SYGVKD. Trimming removed 3 bases at V and 7 bases at J, with 15 bases between. The CDR3 is 14 residues long. The CDR3 reads CAISEGHMGGGYTF. CDR3 bases: TGTGCCATCAGTGAAGGTCATATGGGCGGTGGCTACACCTTC.

The gene calls are TRBV2 and TRBJ1-2, with TRBD1 as a possible D gene (6 bases). V lost 4 bases and J 2 bases, leaving 23 bases between the germline ends. Germline CDR1 and CDR2: SNHLY and FYNNEI. The CDR3 extends over 18 amino acids. CDR3 DNA sequence: TGTGCCAGCAGTGTAACTCGGGACACGATGAGGGGAAACTATGGCTACACCTTC. Its translation: CASSVTRDTMRGNYGYTF.

This chain links TRBV7-8 with TRBJ2-7; D is possibly TRBD1 or TRBD2 (6 bases each). The CDR3 totals 16 residues. With 1 base removed from V and 2 bases from J, the gap between germline ends came to 15 bases. Germline V gene sequence: CDR1 SGHVS, CDR2 FQNEAQ. For the CDR3, the DNA is TGTGCCAGCAGCTTAGTAGGGGGGAACCCCACCTACGAGCAGTACTTC. Protein: CASSLVGGNPTYEQYF.

For this clonotype: One junction end disagrees with the germline gene, perhaps due to a read error. The chain is built from TRBV12-3 or TRBV12-4 and TRBJ1-2; D ambiguous. CDR3 length equals 12 residues. This CDR3 reads CASTLDKAGHTF. The CDR3 DNA reads TGTGCCAGCACCCTCGACAAAGCTGGCCACACCTTC.

A few counts support this clonotype. The rearrangement joins TRBV9 to TRBJ2-1; 14 positions agree with TRBD2. V trimming: 4 bases; J trimming: 2 bases; junction bases outside the gene matches: 11. This CDR3 comprises 19 residues. CDR1 and CDR2 (germline): SGDLS, YYNGEE. The CDR3 sequence: CASSPSYRLAGGPYNEQFF. DNA for the CDR3: TGTGCCAGCAGCCCCTCATATCGACTAGCGGGGGGGCCCTACAATGAGCAGTTCTTC.

This chain joins TRBV20-1 and TRBJ2-5; TRBD2 agrees at 7 bases. With the DNA end fitting TRBJ2-7 better, the J assignment may be wrong. Germline-derived CDR1 and CDR2 are DFQATT and SNEGSKA (reference sequence). This CDR3 is 13 amino acids long. As DNA, the CDR3 is TGCAGTGCTCCCAGGGAGGGAAACTACGAGCAGTACTTC. Protein product: CSAPREGNYEQYF.

This chain links TRBV7-9 with TRBJ1-6, with no clear D. CDR1 and CDR2 from the germline V gene are SEHNR and FQNEAQ (reference sequence). V lost 7 bases and J 8 bases, leaving 9 bases between the germline ends. CDR3 size: 12 residues. DNA of the CDR3: TGTGCCAGCATGGTTGGGGATTCACCCCTCCACTTT. Translation gives CASMVGDSPLHF. Drawing the rest from reference TRBV7-9 and TRBJ1-6, the complete variable domain is DTGVSQNPRHKITKRGQNVTFRCDPISEHNRLYWYRQTLGQGPEFLTYFQNEAQLEKSRLLSDRFSAERPKGSFSTLEIQRTEQGDSAMYLCASMVGDSPLHFGNGTRLTVT.

The rearrangement links TRBV18 to TRBJ1-1; TRBD1 aligns across 8 bases. The CDR3 runs 16 residues. The J segment lost 1 base and the V segment lost 1 base, leaving 5 bases of the junction unmatched. The germline CDR1 and CDR2 sequences are KGHSH and LQKENI. The CDR3 bases are TGTGCCAGCTCACCACTCGGACAGGGCTCGAACACTGAAGCTTTCTTT. This gives the protein CASSPLGQGSNTEAFF.

This clonotype occurred once. The chain is built from TRBV5-1 and TRBJ2-1; TRBD1 might be the D (6 bases). Germline V gene sequence: CDR1 SGHRS, CDR2 YFSETQ. V was cut by 0 bases and J by 5 bases, with 9 bases left in between. The CDR3 totals 14 residues. The CDR3 protein is CASSLVQGDNEQFF. The DNA of the CDR3 is TGCGCCAGCAGCTTGGTACAGGGTGACAATGAGCAGTTCTTC.

The V and J genes are TRBV20-1 and TRBJ2-7, with D hard to call. The CDR3 spans 12 residues. V was clipped by 2 bases and J by 0 bases, with 5 bases between them. Germline CDR1 is DFQATT and CDR2 is SNEGSKA (reference sequence). The CDR3 sequence is CSARHTSYEQYF. CDR3 bases: TGCAGTGCTAGACATACCTCCTACGAGCAGTACTTC.

The chain uses TRBV4-2 and TRBJ1-4, with D hard to call. Germline CDR1 is LGHNA and CDR2 is YNFKEQ. The CDR3 consists of 16 residues. Trimming shortened V by 1 base and J by 6 bases, and 15 bases separated the two germline ends. CDR3 residues: CASSQALEGFDEKLFF. DNA for the CDR3: TGTGCCAGCAGCCAAGCATTGGAGGGTTTCGATGAAAAACTGTTTTTT.

V gene TRBV29-1 combines with J gene TRBJ1-2, with D maybe TRBD1 (6 bases). Germline CDR1 and CDR2: SQVTM and ANQGSEA. The CDR3 sequence is 13 residues long. V lost 7 bases to trimming and J lost 7 bases, with 19 bases between them. CDR3 DNA sequence: TGCAGCGCCTCAAGTACAGGGTTGGGTGGCTACACCTTC. Translating gives CSASSTGLGGYTF.

V usage is TRBV3-1 and J usage is TRBJ2-3; D uncertain. Trimming removed 1 base from V and 1 base from J, with 12 bases in between. The CDR3 runs 16 residues. Germline lookup yields CDR1 LGHDT and CDR2 YNNKEL (reference sequence). DNA for the CDR3: TGTGCCAGCAGCCAAGCGGGTCACGACGGCACAGATACGCAGTATTTT. Its protein product is CASSQAGHDGTDTQYF.

This clonotype was picked up a small number of times. This sequence joins TRBV5-1 and TRBJ2-5, with TRBD2 identical over 15 bases. The DNA matches TRBJ2-7 better at its end, which makes the J call doubtful. Germline V gives CDR1 SGHRS, CDR2 YFSETQ. The CDR3 consists of 19 residues. In DNA, the CDR3 is TGCGCCAGCAGCCCACGGACCGGGACTAGCGGGGGGCATCACGGCGAGCAGTACTTC. Amino acids: CASSPRTGTSGGHHGEQYF.

This clonotype was detected only a few times. The V gene is TRBV29-1, the J gene TRBJ1-1; no clear D gene. V was pared by 6 bases and J by 1 base, with 12 bases between. Germline V CDR1 and CDR2: SQVTM, ANQGSEA. The CDR3 covers 13 residues. CDR3 sequence: CSVAWLQNTEAFF. The CDR3 DNA is TGCAGCGTAGCGTGGCTCCAGAACACTGAAGCTTTCTTT.

A few counts support this clonotype. The rearrangement links TRBV20-1 to TRBJ1-5; the match to TRBD1 covers 9 bases. Trimming took 2 bases from V and 6 from J; bases not matched to a gene: 8. This CDR3 is 15 amino acids long. Germline CDR1 is DFQATT and CDR2 is SNEGSKA (reference sequence). CDR3 bases: TGCAGTGCTAGACCCGGACAGGGGTGGAGTCAGCCCCAGCATTTT. It encodes CSARPGQGWSQPQHF.

This clonotype appeared a few times. This chain joins TRBV3-1 and TRBJ2-7; 9 bases align to TRBD2. The DNA end is more similar to TRBJ2-5, so the J call may be wrong. Germline assignment: CDR1 LGHDT and CDR2 YNNKEL (reference sequence). CDR3 length equals 15 residues. CDR3 sequence: CASSQVAGDRGTQYF. DNA for the CDR3: TGTGCCAGCAGCCAGGTAGCGGGGGACCGAGGGACCCAGTACTTC.

The CDR3 sequence is CASSELGRQKETQYF. The CDR3 nucleotides are TGTGCCAGCAGCGAACTGGGGCGACAGAAAGAGACCCAGTACTTC. The J gene is TRBJ2-5, the V gene TRBV11-1, with a weak D call TRBD1 (5 bases). Germline loops: CDR1 SGHAT, CDR2 FQDESV (reference sequence). V lost 5 bases to trimming and J lost 3 bases, with 16 bases between them. The CDR3 spans 15 residues.

The gene calls are TRBV24-1 and TRBJ2-1; 7 bases align to TRBD2. Germline-derived CDR1 and CDR2 are KGHDR and SFDVKD. Trimming at V came to 4 bases and at J to 9 bases, leaving 5 bases not matched to a gene. This CDR3 is built from 13 residues. CDR3 sequence reads: CATSDHGLGEQFF. In DNA, the CDR3 is TGTGCCACCAGTGACCACGGACTAGGTGAGCAGTTCTTC.